Below, 19 T cell receptor beta chains from the same sample are listed, as sequenced in a study of shared clonotypes between healthy human individuals. The table came from immunoSEQ multiplex PCR; TCRdb's copy has only in-frame clones and leaves some out. The sample holds hundreds of thousands of clones, roughly four fifths seen once. The specimen sequenced was PBMCs. These receptors were obtained from a woman between 40 and 50 years old in good health. Some clones in this sample may be carry-over from other donors' samples.

V and J are TRBV5-8 and TRBJ2-5; 7 bases are shared with TRBD2. V shed 2 bases, J shed 5 bases, and the junction held 3 bases outside the gene matches. The V gene's germline CDR1 is SGHTS and CDR2 YDEGEE. CDR3 length equals 13 residues. The CDR3 DNA sequence: TGTGCCAGCAGCTTAAGACTAGCTGAGACCCAGTACTTC. It encodes CASSLRLAETQYF.

This rearrangement joins TRBV18 to TRBJ2-1, with TRBD2 identical over 13 bases. The CDR3 has 15 residues. Germline lookup yields CDR1 KGHSH and CDR2 LQKENI. The V gene end was trimmed by 6 bases and the J gene end by 10 bases; junction bases not matched to a gene: 9. The CDR3 region is CASSPGTSGTREQFF. The CDR3 DNA reads as TGTGCCAGCTCCCCCGGGACTAGCGGGACTAGGGAGCAGTTCTTC.

This clone came up once. The chain employs TRBV25-1 and TRBJ2-7, with TRBD2 matching over 10 bases. V was clipped by 3 bases and J by 5 bases; unmatched bases: 13. This CDR3 has 17 residues. CDR1 is MGHDK and CDR2 is SYGVNS in the germline V gene. The CDR3 loop is CASSDRRGAGGPNEQYF. CDR3 DNA sequence: TGTGCCAGCAGTGACCGCAGGGGAGCGGGAGGGCCAAACGAGCAGTACTTC.

V is TRBV6-1 and J is TRBJ2-1; TRBD2 is a possible D gene (6 bases). Trimming pared 4 bases from V and 0 bases from J, leaving 10 bases between. The germline V gene has CDR1 MNHNS and CDR2 SASEGT. The CDR3 length is 15 residues. CDR3 nucleotide sequence: TGTGCCAGCAGTGTGGGGAGGAGCTCCTACAATGAGCAGTTCTTC. Protein sequence: CASSVGRSSYNEQFF.

V gene TRBV4-1 combines with J gene TRBJ2-7; the match to TRBD2 covers 7 bases. V shed 1 base and J 2 bases; nucleotides not matched to a gene: 11. Per germline, CDR1 MGHRA and CDR2 YSYEKL. The CDR3 runs 17 residues. Here the CDR3 reads CASSQAGGLGAPYEQYF. CDR3 bases: TGCGCCAGCAGCCAAGCGGGGGGTCTAGGCGCCCCCTACGAGCAGTACTTC.

This clone has just a few counts. V gene TRBV9 combines with J gene TRBJ2-1; D possibly uses TRBD1 or TRBD2 (5 bases each). Germline values: CDR1 SGDLS, CDR2 YYNGEE. The CDR3 is 15 residues long. V was pared by 4 bases and J by 4 bases, with 15 bases between. The CDR3 DNA sequence: TGTGCCAGCAGCAGGGACGTTGGGACGTACAATGAGCAGTTCTTC. It yields the protein CASSRDVGTYNEQFF.

Concerning this clone itself: With a much larger clone just one base away, this may be a read error. V is TRBV11-2 and J is TRBJ1-5; D is ambiguous. Trimming stripped 5 bases from V and 0 bases from J, with 5 bases between. The CDR3 sequence is 13 residues long. The germline V gene has CDR1 SGHAT and CDR2 FQNNGV. In nucleotides, the CDR3 is TGTGCCAGCAGCAGATTTAGCAATCAGCCCCAGCATTTT. Its translation is CASSRFSNQPQHF.

The chain uses TRBV27 and TRBJ2-1; 13 bases agree with TRBD2. The V segment lost 6 bases and the J segment 5 bases; nucleotides outside the gene matches: 4. Germline V gene lookup returns CDR1 MNHEY and CDR2 SMNVEV (reference sequence). This CDR3 spans 15 amino acids. CDR3 in amino acids: CASRRLAGGDNEQFF. The CDR3 DNA follows: TGTGCCAGCAGGAGACTAGCGGGAGGCGACAATGAGCAGTTCTTC.

The V call is TRBV7-6, the J call TRBJ2-7; the match to TRBD2 covers 8 bases. This CDR3 has 14 amino acids. V was clipped by 4 bases and J by 5 bases; unmatched bases: 7. Germline values: CDR1 SGHVS, CDR2 FNYEAQ. This CDR3 reads CASSSPSGGDEQYF. CDR3 coding DNA: TGTGCCAGCAGCTCTCCCTCCGGGGGGGACGAGCAGTACTTC.

The DNA for the CDR3 is TGTGCCAGAAGCTTGGTCCCGGCCCTTAGCGGGAGGGACATCTACGAGCAGTACTTC. This encodes CARSLVPALSGRDIYEQYF. The chain combines TRBV5-3 with TRBJ2-7, with 11 positions matching TRBD2. TRBV5-3 is classed as an ORF, of uncertain function. V lost 0 bases to trimming and J lost 3 bases; unmatched junction nucleotides: 14. The CDR3 is made up of 19 amino acids.

The rearrangement uses TRBV27 and TRBJ2-5; 10 bases map to TRBD1. The J call is doubtful: the DNA matches TRBJ2-7 better. This CDR3 comprises 16 residues. The germline CDR1 and CDR2 sequences are MNHEY and SMNVEV (reference sequence). CDR3 in DNA: TGTGCCAGCAGCCGGCGGGCGACTGGGACAGGGGACGAGCAGTACTTC. Encoded protein: CASSRRATGTGDEQYF.

The rearrangement joins TRBV5-6 to TRBJ2-1; the match to TRBD1 covers 7 bases. Trimming cost V 5 bases and J 9 bases; bases outside gene matches: 8. The CDR3 spans 13 residues. Per the germline V gene, CDR1 is SGHDT and CDR2 is YYEEEE. The CDR3 reads CASRRRQGGEQFF. For the CDR3, the DNA is TGTGCCAGCAGACGTAGACAGGGTGGTGAGCAGTTCTTC.

The CDR3 DNA follows: TGTGCCAGCAGCCGCCAGGGGGCGAGCAATCAGCCCCAGCATTTT. Its translation: CASSRQGASNQPQHF. V gene TRBV6-1 combines with J gene TRBJ1-5; TRBD1 matches at 8 bases. From germline, CDR1 is MNHNS and CDR2 SASEGT. The trim removed 6 bases at V and 1 base at J, leaving 5 bases unmatched. CDR3 length equals 15 residues.

V is TRBV18 and J is TRBJ1-4, with D unclear. The CDR3 has 13 amino acids. V lost 0 bases to trimming and J lost 5 bases, with 4 bases between them. Germline lookup yields CDR1 KGHSH and CDR2 LQKENI. The CDR3 coding sequence is TGTGCCAGCTCACCACCCACAAATGAAAAACTGTTTTTT. Amino acids: CASSPPTNEKLFF. The variable domain in full, completed from reference TRBV18 and TRBJ1-4, reads NAGVMQNPRHLVRRRGQEARLRCSPMKGHSHVYWYRQLPEEGLKFMVYLQKENIIDESGMPKERFSAEFPKEGPSILRIQQVVRGDSAAYFCASSPPTNEKLFFGSGTQLSVL.

This clone was detected only a few times. The V and J genes are TRBV9 and TRBJ1-5; D is unresolved. Germline V gives CDR1 SGDLS, CDR2 YYNGEE. This CDR3 is built from 14 residues. The ends were cut back, 4 bases at V and 9 bases at J, with 17 bases in the middle. Here the CDR3 reads CASSPTGGEGPQHF. For the CDR3, the DNA is TGTGCCAGCAGCCCAACGGGCGGAGAGGGGCCCCAGCATTTT. Based on the CDR3 plus reference TRBV9 and TRBJ1-5, the full variable domain is DSGVTQTPKHLITATGQRVTLRCSPRSGDLSVYWYQQSLDQGLQFLIQYYNGEERAKGNILERFSAQQFPDLHSELNLSSLELGDSALYFCASSPTGGEGPQHFGDGTRLSIL.

The table lists this clone with a few counts. The rearrangement links TRBV7-8 to TRBJ1-1; D call uncertain. Deletions cut 5 bases from V and 0 bases from J, with 7 bases between. The CDR3 consists of 13 residues. CDR1 and CDR2 (germline): SGHVS, FQNEAQ. In DNA form, the CDR3 reads TGTGCCAGCAGCCCTACAGTGAACACTGAAGCTTTCTTT. Amino acids: CASSPTVNTEAFF. The complete variable domain, with remaining parts taken from reference TRBV7-8 and TRBJ1-1, reads GAGVSQSPRYKVAKRGQDVALRCDPISGHVSLFWYQQALGQGPEFLTYFQNEAQLDKSGLPSDRFFAERPEGSVSTLKIQRTQQEDSAVYLCASSPTVNTEAFFGQGTRLTVV.

V and J are TRBV14 and TRBJ2-2; unclear D gene. The CDR3 runs to 15 residues. With 1 base removed from V and 1 base from J, the gap between germline ends came to 7 bases. Germline V lookup: CDR1 SGHDN, CDR2 FVKESK. CDR3 coding DNA: TGTGCCAGCAGCCAAGTTGGAGTGAACACCGGGGAGCTGTTTTTT. Its translation: CASSQVGVNTGELFF.

V gene TRBV11-3 combines with J gene TRBJ2-1; 10 bases map to TRBD2. Germline CDR1 and CDR2: SGHNT and YENEEA. V shed 2 bases, J shed 9 bases, and the junction held 10 bases outside the gene matches. The CDR3 sequence is 16 residues long. Written as DNA, the CDR3 is TGTGCCAGCAGCTTAAGACAGCGGGAGGGCCGGGGTGAGCAGTTCTTC. This translates into CASSLRQREGRGEQFF.

The chain combines TRBV7-3 with TRBJ2-1; a weak D match, TRBD2 (6 bases). CDR1 is SGHTA and CDR2 is FQGTGA in the germline V gene. CDR3 length: 13 amino acids. Trimming shortened V by 0 bases and J by 8 bases, and 8 bases separated the two germline ends. The CDR3 DNA sequence: TGTGCCAGCAGCTTAACGGTAGCGGATGAGCAGTTCTTC. Amino acid sequence: CASSLTVADEQFF.